The source of this T cell receptor beta chain is a study of blood T cell repertoires in COVID-19. In the study overall: Italy, Spain and the United States were the sources of the convalescent and acute COVID-19 samples. From T cells, B-cell-depleted T cells, or PBMCs came the material, which was cDNA or gDNA.

How the authors handled the data: Scientists estimated how many nucleated cells there were by amplifying reference gene primers. The method was immunoSEQ multiplex PCR; TCRdb's version includes in-frame clones alone and lacks a portion of them. D and trimming come from the DNA, and the V and J calls and clone size come from that table. This table has about 160,000 clones, about 80% appearing once. CDR1 and CDR2 (germline): LGHDT, YNNKEL (reference sequence). V lost 2 bases and J 2 bases, leaving 11 bases between the germline ends. This CDR3 is 15 amino acids long. This chain connects TRBV3-1 (or the pseudogene TRBV3-2) to TRBJ2-3, with D perhaps matching TRBD1 (5 bases). The sequence derives from a woman older than 75 with acute or convalescent COVID-19. The source material was peripheral blood. DNA for the CDR3: TGTGCCAGCAGCCAAAGCGTGGACACCACAGATACGCAGTATTTT. This sequence encodes CASSQSVDTTDTQYF.